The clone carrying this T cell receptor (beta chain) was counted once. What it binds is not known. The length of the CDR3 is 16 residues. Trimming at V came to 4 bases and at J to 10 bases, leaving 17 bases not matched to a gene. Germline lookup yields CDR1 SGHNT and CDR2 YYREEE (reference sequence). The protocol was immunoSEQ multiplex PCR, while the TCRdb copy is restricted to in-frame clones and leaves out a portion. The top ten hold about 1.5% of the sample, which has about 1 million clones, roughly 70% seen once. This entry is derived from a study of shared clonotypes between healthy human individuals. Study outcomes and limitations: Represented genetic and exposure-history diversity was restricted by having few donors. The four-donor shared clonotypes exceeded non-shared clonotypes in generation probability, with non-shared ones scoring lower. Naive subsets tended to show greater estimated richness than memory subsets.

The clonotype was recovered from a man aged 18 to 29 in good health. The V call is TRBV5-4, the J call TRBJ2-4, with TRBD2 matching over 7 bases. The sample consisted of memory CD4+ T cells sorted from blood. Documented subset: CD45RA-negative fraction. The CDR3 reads CASSLWETSTGGIQYF. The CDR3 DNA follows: TGTGCCAGCAGCCTGTGGGAAACCTCTACGGGGGGTATTCAGTACTTC.